A selection of T cell receptor beta chains follows, all from one sample in a study of blood T cell repertoires in COVID-19. Repertoires were generated with immunoSEQ multiplex PCR, while TCRdb's copy carries only in-frame clones and drops some. The table records about 370,000 clones, 75% to 90% of them present only once. The sample was PBMCs or T cells enriched from blood (not recorded which). These receptors originate from a man aged 18 to 30 who had recovered from COVID-19. Both conserved end residues are part of each CDR3. The order of the fields is V gene, D gene, clone size, J gene, CDR3 protein, CDR3 DNA. D genes are given only for firm matches. Only part of the rows carry a size: once, few, many, or a class if the clone is expanded.

>TRBV4-1|NA|NA|TRBJ1-4
CASSQEERGEKLFF
TGCGCCAGCAGCCAAGAGGAGCGCGGAGAAAAACTGTTTTTT
>TRBV21-1|NA|NA|TRBJ2-7
CASSGGLTSGRVFYYEQYF
TGTGCCAGCAGCGGAGGCCTTACTAGCGGGAGAGTCTTCTACTACGAGCAGTACTTC
>TRBV28|TRBD2|NA|TRBJ2-7
CASSPVWTSDYEQYF
TGTGCCAGCAGTCCAGTCTGGACTAGCGACTACGAGCAGTACTTC
>TRBV9|NA|NA|TRBJ2-7
CASSVAGEGPSYEQYF
TGTGCCAGCAGCGTAGCTGGTGAGGGCCCCTCCTACGAGCAGTACTTC
>TRBV6-5|TRBD1|NA|TRBJ1-1
CASSRDRPNTEAFF
TGTGCCAGCAGCCGGGACAGACCTAACACTGAAGCTTTCTTT
>TRBV30|TRBD1|NA|TRBJ1-5
CACSTGGNQPQHF
TGTGCCTGTTCGACAGGGGGCAATCAGCCCCAGCATTTT
>TRBV7-8|NA|NA|TRBJ2-1
CASSLSKEEFF
TGTGCCAGCAGCCTATCAAAAGAGGAGTTCTTC
>TRBV6-6|NA|NA|TRBJ2-7
CASSYSTPNRVREQYF
TGTGCCAGCAGTTACTCCACCCCTAACAGGGTGAGGGAGCAGTACTTC
>TRBV10-3|TRBD2|NA|TRBJ2-3
CAISSLAGGLSTDTQYF
TGTGCCATCAGTTCCCTAGCGGGGGGACTGAGCACAGATACGCAGTATTTT
>TRBV3-1/TRBV3-2|TRBD2|NA|TRBJ2-7
CASSLGLAGSYEQYF
TGTGCCAGCAGCCTCGGACTAGCGGGTTCCTACGAGCAGTACTTC
>TRBV11-2|NA|NA|TRBJ2-7
CASSLLDVSGYEQYF
TGTGCCAGCAGCTTATTGGACGTGAGCGGCTACGAGCAGTACTTC
>TRBV13|TRBD2|NA|TRBJ2-2
CASSQTIAGSLELFF
TGTGCCAGCAGCCAGACGATAGCGGGCTCTCTGGAGCTGTTTTTT
>TRBV10-3|NA|once|TRBJ1-2
CAISEIDRLYGYTF
TGTGCCATCAGTGAGATAGACAGGCTCTATGGCTACACCTTC
>TRBV5-6|NA|NA|TRBJ1-2
CASSTRYGPYGYTF
TGTGCCAGCAGCACCCGATACGGTCCCTATGGCTACACCTTC
>TRBV6-6|TRBD1|NA|TRBJ1-5
CASLRQGRNQPQHF
TGTGCCAGCCTTCGACAGGGGAGAAATCAGCCCCAGCATTTT
>TRBV2|TRBD1|NA|TRBJ1-1
CASSPRDRFDTEAFF
TGTGCCAGCAGTCCAAGGGACAGGTTTGATACTGAAGCTTTCTTT
>TRBV7-9|TRBD2|once|TRBJ2-1
CASSLAVAGNNEQFF
TGTGCCAGCAGCTTAGCTGTAGCGGGAAACAATGAGCAGTTCTTC
>TRBV19|TRBD2|NA|TRBJ2-1
CASRASTSGSRSEQFF
TGTGCCAGTCGAGCCTCGACTAGCGGGAGTCGTAGTGAGCAGTTCTTC
>TRBV6-5|TRBD1|NA|TRBJ1-4
CASRGTGLNEKLFF
TGTGCCAGCAGGGGGACAGGTCTTAATGAAAAACTGTTTTTT
>TRBV12-3/TRBV12-4|NA|NA|TRBJ1-1
CASSLVARTEAFF
TGTGCCAGCAGCCTGGTTGCGCGAACTGAAGCTTTCTTT
>TRBV5-1|NA|NA|TRBJ2-2
CASAGGLLDRVTTGELFF
TGCGCAAGCGCGGGGGGGCTCCTGGACAGGGTGACAACCGGGGAGCTGTTTTTT
>TRBV5-5|NA|once|TRBJ1-6
CASSLVLSSYNSPLHF
TGTGCCAGCAGCTTGGTTCTCAGCTCCTATAATTCACCCCTCCACTTT
>TRBV7-2|TRBD1|NA|TRBJ1-1
CASSFQGGTEAFF
TGTGCCAGCAGCTTCCAGGGGGGCACTGAAGCTTTCTTT
>TRBV3-1/TRBV3-2|NA|NA|TRBJ2-7
CASSPYDSRERYEQYF
TGTGCCAGCAGCCCTTACGACAGCCGCGAGAGATACGAGCAGTACTTC
>TRBV9|TRBD2|few|TRBJ2-3
CASSSHSGAGTDTQYF
TGTGCCAGCAGCTCGCATAGCGGAGCGGGGACAGATACGCAGTATTTT
>TRBV5-1|NA|NA|TRBJ1-2
CASSEDSANYGYTF
TGCGCCAGCAGCGAAGACAGCGCTAACTATGGCTACACCTTC
>TRBV19|NA|NA|TRBJ2-7
CASSTQYSDWAYEQYF
TGTGCCAGTAGTACACAATACTCGGACTGGGCCTACGAGCAGTACTTC
>TRBV5-6|NA|NA|TRBJ1-2
CASSFRSGDRRYGYTF
TGTGCCAGCAGCTTCCGTTCAGGGGACCGGAGGTATGGCTACACCTTC
>TRBV12-3/TRBV12-4|NA|once|TRBJ2-1
CASSFLIGEQFF
TGTGCCAGCAGTTTTCTAATTGGTGAGCAGTTCTTC
>TRBV11-3|TRBD1|NA|TRBJ2-2
CASSTGTENTGELFF
TGTGCCAGCAGTACCGGGACAGAGAACACCGGGGAGCTGTTTTTT
>TRBV3-1/TRBV3-2|NA|NA|TRBJ2-1
CASSQVYSYNEQFF
TGTGCCAGCAGCCAAGTTTACTCTTACAATGAGCAGTTCTTC